This is a list of T cell receptor beta chains from one sample in a study of CD4 T cells in relation to SARS-CoV-2 and coronaviruses. Antigen specificity for these receptors is unknown. Using immunoSEQ multiplex PCR, the repertoire was profiled, and TCRdb retains in-frame clones only, with some absent. Of around 45,000 clones in the sample, roughly 87% were seen once. Sequencing was performed on naive CD4+ T cells from PBMCs, cultured in vitro. These TCRs come from an adult with COVID-19. Each CDR3 is given with its conserved first and last residue. Each record gives: clone size, V gene, D gene, J gene, CDR3 length, CDR3 protein, CDR3 DNA. D genes are given only for firm matches. For some rows the clone size is stated as once, few or many, or as a class when expanded; others skip it.

size: once
V: TRBV5-6
D: NA
J: TRBJ2-5
length: 13
CDR3: CASRRPARGTQYF
DNA: TGTGCCAGCAGAAGACCCGCCCGGGGAACCCAGTACTTC

size: NA
V: TRBV27
D: TRBD1
J: TRBJ1-1
length: 15
CDR3: CASSFDRVTNTEAFF
DNA: TGTGCCAGCAGTTTTGACAGGGTTACGAACACTGAAGCTTTCTTT

size: NA
V: TRBV10-1
D: NA
J: TRBJ2-1
length: 13
CDR3: CASSEPDDNEQFF
DNA: TGCGCCAGCAGTGAGCCGGACGACAATGAGCAGTTCTTC

size: NA
V: TRBV6-2/TRBV6-3
D: NA
J: TRBJ1-6
length: 17
CDR3: CASSYYTPGRRNSPLHF
DNA: TGTGCCAGCAGTTACTATACACCGGGACGGAGAAATTCACCCCTCCACTTT

size: NA
V: TRBV6-5
D: NA
J: TRBJ2-7
length: 15
CDR3: CASSYSPASSYEQYF
DNA: TGTGCCAGCAGTTACTCCCCCGCTAGCTCCTACGAGCAGTACTTC

size: NA
V: TRBV18
D: TRBD2
J: TRBJ2-3
length: 19
CDR3: CASSPLAQGLAGGQDTQYF
DNA: TGTGCCAGCTCACCACTTGCCCAAGGACTAGCGGGAGGGCAAGATACGCAGTATTTT

size: NA
V: TRBV5-8
D: NA
J: TRBJ2-1
length: 14
CDR3: CASSQTGMYNEQFF
DNA: TGTGCCAGCAGCCAAACCGGGATGTACAATGAGCAGTTCTTC

size: NA
V: TRBV4-2
D: TRBD1
J: TRBJ2-2
length: 16
CDR3: CASHRDRGVWAGELFF
DNA: TGTGCCAGCCACCGGGACAGGGGGGTGTGGGCCGGGGAGCTGTTTTTT

size: NA
V: TRBV20-1
D: NA
J: TRBJ2-5
length: 11
CDR3: CSARDWRTQYF
DNA: TGCAGTGCTAGAGACTGGCGTACCCAGTACTTC

size: NA
V: TRBV18
D: TRBD1
J: TRBJ2-5
length: 16
CDR3: CASSPPGTGFGETQYF
DNA: TGTGCCAGCTCACCACCCGGGACAGGGTTCGGAGAGACCCAGTACTTC

size: NA
V: TRBV28
D: NA
J: TRBJ2-4
length: 16
CDR3: CASSPWGKGPKNIQYF
DNA: TGTGCCAGCAGTCCATGGGGAAAGGGCCCCAAAAACATTCAGTACTTC

size: few
V: TRBV27
D: NA
J: TRBJ2-1
length: 11
CDR3: CASSPVTSRFF
DNA: TGTGCCAGCAGTCCGGTGACTAGTCGGTTCTTC

size: NA
V: TRBV15
D: NA
J: TRBJ1-4
length: 15
CDR3: CATSREGRWGEKLFF
DNA: TGTGCCACCAGCAGAGAGGGCCGGTGGGGCGAAAAACTGTTTTTT

size: NA
V: TRBV18
D: NA
J: TRBJ1-5
length: 17
CDR3: CASSPVSTGRANQPQHF
DNA: TGTGCCAGCTCACCAGTTTCTACAGGCAGGGCGAACCAGCCCCAGCATTTT

size: NA
V: TRBV15
D: NA
J: TRBJ1-4
length: 13
CDR3: CATSRDLLEKLFF
DNA: TGTGCCACCAGCAGAGATCTTCTTGAAAAACTGTTTTTT

size: NA
V: TRBV2
D: NA
J: TRBJ2-2
length: 15
CDR3: CASSIRETATGELFF
DNA: TGTGCCAGCAGTATACGGGAGACGGCCACCGGGGAGCTGTTTTTT

size: NA
V: TRBV19
D: NA
J: TRBJ2-1
length: 13
CDR3: CASSIGSYNEQFF
DNA: TGTGCCAGTAGTATAGGTTCCTACAATGAGCAGTTCTTC

size: NA
V: TRBV28
D: NA
J: TRBJ1-6
length: 9
CDR3: CASGSPLHF
DNA: TGTGCCAGCGGATCACCCCTCCACTTT

size: NA
V: TRBV10-2
D: NA
J: TRBJ2-5
length: 15
CDR3: CASSEAQGGRETQYF
DNA: TGCGCCAGCAGTGAGGCCCAGGGGGGGAGAGAGACCCAGTACTTC

size: NA
V: TRBV15
D: NA
J: TRBJ2-7
length: 15
CDR3: CATSRPSTSSYEQYF
DNA: TGTGCCACCAGCAGACCGTCGACTAGCTCCTACGAGCAGTACTTC

size: NA
V: TRBV6-5
D: TRBD2
J: TRBJ2-1
length: 15
CDR3: CASSVTSGDYNEQFF
DNA: TGTGCCAGCAGCGTAACTAGCGGGGACTACAATGAGCAGTTCTTC